This record looks at one T cell receptor (beta chain) sequence and its context. This table comes from immunoSEQ multiplex PCR, and its TCRdb copy is limited to in-frame clones, with some not included. The sample lists 300,000 to 350,000 clones, 88% seen once, with about 0.94% in the top ten. Trimming at V came to 2 bases and at J to 10 bases, leaving 8 bases not matched to a gene. CDR3 size: 15 residues. Per germline, CDR1 SGHDT and CDR2 YYEEEE. The data derive from a study of blood T cell repertoires in COVID-19. Sequenced input: PBMCs or T cells enriched from blood (not recorded which). This receptor was taken from a woman aged 25 to 39 who had been exposed to COVID-19. The chain employs TRBV5-6 and TRBJ2-1; 11 bases align to TRBD2. CDR3 amino acids: CASSLGLAGGGEQFF. In DNA, the CDR3 is TGTGCCAGCAGCTTAGGTCTAGCGGGAGGCGGAGAGCAGTTCTTC.